The clone carrying this TCR beta chain was detected only a few times. What it binds is not known. The data were taken from a study of immune cell composition in non-small cell lung cancer. Germline V gene sequence: CDR1 SEHNR, CDR2 FQNEAQ (reference sequence). This CDR3 comprises 12 residues. Trimming stripped 6 bases from V and 1 base from J, with 6 bases between. Study-level points and caveats: Top 10 clone scores and clonality were higher in squamous than adenocarcinoma. Overall clonality, unlike maximal tumour-associated clone frequency, did not predict TIL reactivity.

Profiled with immunoSEQ multiplex PCR; TCRdb holds only in-frame clones, not every one. This sample has approximately 9,100 clones, with around four fifths found just once. The clonotype was recovered from a human donor with non-small cell lung cancer. The sequencing input was lung tumor tissue. The V and J genes are TRBV7-9 and TRBJ1-1; no firm D call. CDR3: CASSLENTEAFF. Here the CDR3 DNA reads TGTGCCAGCAGTTTGGAGAACACTGAAGCTTTCTTT.